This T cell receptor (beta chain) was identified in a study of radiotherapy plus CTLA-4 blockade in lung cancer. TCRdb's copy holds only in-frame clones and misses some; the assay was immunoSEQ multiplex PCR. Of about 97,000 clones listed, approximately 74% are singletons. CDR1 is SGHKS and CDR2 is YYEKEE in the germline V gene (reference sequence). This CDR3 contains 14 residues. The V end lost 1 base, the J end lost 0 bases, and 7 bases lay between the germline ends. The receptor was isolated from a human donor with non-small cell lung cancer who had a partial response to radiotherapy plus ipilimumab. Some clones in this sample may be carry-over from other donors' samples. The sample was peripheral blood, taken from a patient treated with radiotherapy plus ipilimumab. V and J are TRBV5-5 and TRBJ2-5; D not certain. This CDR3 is CASSLSLHQETQYF. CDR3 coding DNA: TGTGCCAGCAGCTTGAGTCTACACCAAGAGACCCAGTACTTC. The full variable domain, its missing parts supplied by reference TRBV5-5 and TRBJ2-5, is DAGVTQSPTHLIKTRGQQVTLRCSPISGHKSVSWYQQVLGQGPQFIFQYYEKEERGRGNFPDRFSARQFPNYSSELNVNALLLGDSALYLCASSLSLHQETQYFGPGTRLLVL.